These T cell receptor beta chains were read from a single sample in a study of T cells after yellow fever vaccination. TCRdb reprocessed the 5' RACE reads with MiXCR, giving one entry per CDR3 protein. The sample includes some 150,000 distinct CDR3 sequences, roughly 9.6% seen only once; the top ten take 36%. The sequencing used CD8+ T cells sorted from PBMCs, collected 15 days after the yellow fever booster vaccination. The receptors shown here come from a man in his late teens or twenties who received the YFV17D yellow fever vaccine. Each CDR3 is given with its conserved first and last residue.

v_gene	CDR3aa
TRBV2	CASSENGDEKLFF
TRBV7-3	CASSLTLTDPGEAFF
TRBV15	CATSRDRGSSYGYTF
TRBV4-1	CASSHLNRGEETQYF
TRBV4-1	CASSQASYLYNEQFF
TRBV20-1	CSAEGRGYTF
TRBV19	CASSIRRRLDTGELFF
TRBV20-1	CSATPSPGELFF
TRBV5-4	CASRRIGGQKNTEAFF
TRBV2	CASLKRGSANEQFF
TRBV12-3/TRBV12-4	CASSLYGPQETQYF
TRBV28	CASNAVAGRDISNQPQHF
TRBV7-2	CASSLTRQGPLGEQFF
TRBV18	CASSPRPRPHEQFF
TRBV10-3	CAHRMRQEDGELFF
TRBV11-2	CASSRGSYITDTQYF
TRBV15	CATSRGKSSYNEQFF
TRBV11-2	CASSKDPLWAFF
TRBV20-1	CSAGQVTSQYF
TRBV5-1	CASSFFWDRVTGELFF
TRBV6-4	CASSDSASGSTDTQYF
TRBV4-2	CASSSSRVNTEAFF
TRBV7-9	CATRGGETEAFF
TRBV4-3	CASSQEFQGSGPQHF
TRBV12-3/TRBV12-4	CASSSLGVRDIQYF
TRBV5-1	CASRKTGTAKGNTIYF
TRBV20-1	CSASGLAGFYSSYNEQFF
TRBV3-1	CASSPSTDSVYEQYF
TRBV10-2	CASSGGGHTEAFF
TRBV12-3/TRBV12-4	CASSPGQGSSYNEQFF
TRBV5-8	CASSLGGPQHF
TRBV20-1	CSARGELYETF
TRBV6-2/TRBV6-3	CASSRPPGADTQYF
TRBV6-1	CASSHLGTSGGPLREQYF
TRBV5-1	CASSLGTGEIGYNEQFF
TRBV29-1	CSVRKGKVAFF
TRBV6-2/TRBV6-3	CASNSVQGRSPLHF
TRBV7-6	CASSRSSEQFF
TRBV4-1	CASSQVPSSGEAFF
TRBV18	CASSLSRDRALTYEQYF
TRBV29-1	CSVYGLNYGYTF
TRBV4-3	CASSQVPGREETQYF
TRBV25-1	CASSEWDTTNEKLFF
TRBV7-6	CASSLGTYQPQHF
TRBV9	CASSVGTGTEAFF